A single sample gave rise to the 10 T cell receptor beta chains below, sequenced in a study of identical twins. Via MiXCR, TCRdb re-called the 5' RACE reads, giving one row per CDR3 protein. The sample gives about 200,000 distinct CDR3 sequences, less than 9.5% of which show up once; roughly 5% is in the top ten. Sequenced: memory (CD45RO+) T cells sorted from blood. These TCRs come from a woman younger than 35 in good health.

This clonotype was detected many times. This chain links TRBV3-1 with TRBJ2-7; D gene ambiguous. The length of the CDR3 is 14 residues. CDR1 and CDR2 (germline): LGHDT, YNNKEL (reference sequence). The germline V and J ends were trimmed by 1 base and 0 bases, with 7 bases remaining between them. This chain's CDR3 is CASSQGYSSYEQYF. In DNA, the CDR3 is TGTGCCAGCAGCCAAGGGTATAGCTCCTACGAGCAGTACTTC.

This clonotype occurred once. V is TRBV5-1 and J is TRBJ1-1; D gene ambiguous. Germline loops: CDR1 SGHRS, CDR2 YFSETQ. With 4 bases removed from V and 4 bases from J, the gap between germline ends came to 17 bases. CDR3 length: 15 residues. The CDR3 sequence is CASSLGTSVVTEAFF. For the CDR3, the DNA is TGCGCCAGCAGCCTTGGCACTTCGGTAGTCACTGAAGCTTTCTTT.

This clonotype was seen only a few times. V usage is TRBV11-2 and J usage is TRBJ2-1; possible D gene TRBD2, 5 bases. V shed 6 bases and J shed 0 bases, with 15 bases lying between them. The V gene's germline CDR1 is SGHAT and CDR2 FQNNGV. This CDR3 has 16 amino acids. The CDR3 sequence: CASSPRFTSSYNEQFF. The CDR3 DNA sequence: TGTGCCAGCAGTCCAAGATTCACTAGCTCCTACAATGAGCAGTTCTTC.

There are many counts of this clonotype. The V and J genes are TRBV27 and TRBJ2-1; 10 bases are a match to TRBD2. The V gene end was trimmed by 6 bases and the J gene end by 4 bases; junction bases not matched to a gene: 3. This CDR3 has 14 residues. CDR1 and CDR2 (germline): MNHEY, SMNVEV (reference sequence). The CDR3 sequence is CASSLAGAYNEQFF. The CDR3 nucleotides are TGTGCCAGCAGCCTAGCGGGAGCTTACAATGAGCAGTTCTTC.

The chain joins TRBV5-5 to TRBJ2-1, with 8 bases fitting TRBD2. After removal of 4 bases from V and 7 bases from J, the junction contained 10 bases not matched to a gene. The V gene's germline CDR1 is SGHKS and CDR2 YYEKEE (reference sequence). The length of the CDR3 is 15 residues. Here the CDR3 reads CASSRSGGKGNEQFF. CDR3 sequence (DNA): TGTGCCAGCAGCCGCTCGGGAGGGAAGGGTAATGAGCAGTTCTTC.

This clonotype was recorded a few times. This sequence joins TRBV13 and TRBJ2-1; D ambiguous. The CDR3 is 9 amino acids. The germline V and J ends were trimmed by 6 bases and 7 bases, with 1 base remaining between them. The germline gives CDR1 PRHDT, CDR2 FYEKMQ (reference sequence). This CDR3 is CASRNEQFF. CDR3 nucleotide sequence: TGTGCCAGCAGGAATGAGCAGTTCTTC.

The chain recombines TRBV20-1 with TRBJ1-1; D ambiguous. CDR3 length: 11 amino acids. CDR1 and CDR2 (germline): DFQATT, SNEGSKA (reference sequence). V dropped 8 bases and J dropped 0 bases, with 7 bases sitting between them. CDR3 amino acids: CSYWLNTEAFF. The CDR3 nucleotides read TGCAGTTACTGGTTGAACACTGAAGCTTTCTTT.

This clonotype turned up a few times. The conserved phenylalanine or tryptophan normally closing the CDR3 is absent here, so this likely arose from a read error. The DNA is omitted, as the CDR3 cannot be located on it reliably, and the CDR3 follows TCRdb's listing. The rearrangement uses TRBV12-3 or TRBV12-4 and TRBJ1-6; TRBD1, the table's D call, lacks a check against the DNA. Inclusive of both ends, the CDR3 amounts to 12 amino acids. This CDR3 reads CASSPQLGQPFL.

This chain joins TRBV12-3 or TRBV12-4 and TRBJ2-1, with 11 bases matching TRBD2. V shed 3 bases and J 7 bases; nucleotides not matched to a gene: 5. CDR3 length: 15 amino acids. CDR3 loop: CASSLLAGGVNEQFF. CDR3 nucleotides: TGTGCCAGCAGTTTGTTAGCGGGAGGGGTTAATGAGCAGTTCTTC.

This clonotype was seen a handful of times. The chain is built from TRBV5-1 and TRBJ2-7; 8 bases are a match to TRBD1. Germline-derived CDR1 and CDR2 are SGHRS and YFSETQ. Losses at the gene ends were 3 bases for V and 2 bases for J; bases not matched to a gene: 7. This CDR3 contains 15 residues. In DNA form, the CDR3 reads TGCGCCAGCAGCTGGATGACAGGGGAGGCCTACGAGCAGTACTTC. Encoded protein: CASSWMTGEAYEQYF.